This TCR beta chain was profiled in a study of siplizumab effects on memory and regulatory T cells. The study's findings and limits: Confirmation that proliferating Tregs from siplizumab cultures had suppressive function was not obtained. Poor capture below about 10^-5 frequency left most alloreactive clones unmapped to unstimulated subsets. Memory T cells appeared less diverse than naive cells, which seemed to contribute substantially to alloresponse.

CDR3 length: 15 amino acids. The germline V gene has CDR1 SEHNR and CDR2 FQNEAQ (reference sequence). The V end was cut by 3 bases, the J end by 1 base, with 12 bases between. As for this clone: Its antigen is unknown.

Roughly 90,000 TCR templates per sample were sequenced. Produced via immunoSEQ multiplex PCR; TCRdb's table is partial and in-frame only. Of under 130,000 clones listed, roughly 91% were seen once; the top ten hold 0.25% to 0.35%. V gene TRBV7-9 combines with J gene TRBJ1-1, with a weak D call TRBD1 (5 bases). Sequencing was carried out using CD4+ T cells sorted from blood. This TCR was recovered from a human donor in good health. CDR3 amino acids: CASSLARVTNTEAFF. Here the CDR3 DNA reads TGTGCCAGCAGCTTGGCCAGGGTTACGAACACTGAAGCTTTCTTT.